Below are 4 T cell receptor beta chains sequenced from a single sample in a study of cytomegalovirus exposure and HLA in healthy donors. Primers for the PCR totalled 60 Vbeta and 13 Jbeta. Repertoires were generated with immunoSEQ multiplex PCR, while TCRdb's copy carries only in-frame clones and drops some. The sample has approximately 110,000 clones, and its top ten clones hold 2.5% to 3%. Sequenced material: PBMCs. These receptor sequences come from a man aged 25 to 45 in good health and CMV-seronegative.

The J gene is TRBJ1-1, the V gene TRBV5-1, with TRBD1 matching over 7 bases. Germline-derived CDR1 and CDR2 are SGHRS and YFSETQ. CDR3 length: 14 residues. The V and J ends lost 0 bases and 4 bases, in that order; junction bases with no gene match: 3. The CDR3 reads CASSLGDSSTEAFF. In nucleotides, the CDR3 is TGCGCCAGCAGCTTGGGGGACAGCTCCACTGAAGCTTTCTTT.

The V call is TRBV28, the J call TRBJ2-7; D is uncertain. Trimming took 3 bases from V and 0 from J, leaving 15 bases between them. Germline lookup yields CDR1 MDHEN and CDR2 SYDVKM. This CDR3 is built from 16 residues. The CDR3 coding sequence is TGTGCCAGCAGTTTTCTAGTACCCCGGAGCTCCTACGAGCAGTACTTC. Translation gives CASSFLVPRSSYEQYF. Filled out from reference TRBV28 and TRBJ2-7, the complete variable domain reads DVKVTQSSRYLVKRTGEKVFLECVQDMDHENMFWYRQDPGLGLRLIYFSYDVKMKEKGDIPEGYSVSREKKERFSLILESASTNQTSMYLCASSFLVPRSSYEQYFGPGTRLTVT.

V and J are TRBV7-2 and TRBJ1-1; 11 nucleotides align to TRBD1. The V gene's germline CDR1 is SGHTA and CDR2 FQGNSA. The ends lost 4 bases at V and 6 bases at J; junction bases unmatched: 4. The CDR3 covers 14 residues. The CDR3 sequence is CASSSPGQGAEAFF. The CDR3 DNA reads TGTGCCAGCAGCTCACCGGGACAGGGGGCTGAAGCTTTCTTT.

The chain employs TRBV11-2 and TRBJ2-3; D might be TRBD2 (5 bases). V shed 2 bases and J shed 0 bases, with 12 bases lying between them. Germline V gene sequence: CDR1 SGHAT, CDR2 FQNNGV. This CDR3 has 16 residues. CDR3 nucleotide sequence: TGTGCCAGCAGCTTATCCGGGATCCCTAGCACAGATACGCAGTATTTT. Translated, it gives CASSLSGIPSTDTQYF.